The T cell receptor beta chain described here comes from a study of spatial heterogeneity in lung cancer. At the level of the study: The study consistently detected more beta-chain than alpha-chain sequences. Study outcomes and limitations: Follow-up blood showed ubiquitous expanded tumor TCRs less than blood at resection did.

As to time point: blood at routine non-recurrence follow-up after resection. Unsorted samples of tumor, nontumor lung or frozen PBMC had their whole RNA sequenced. TCR cDNA molecules each had a unique molecular identifier. TCRdb fed the 5' RACE reads into MiXCR, producing one record per CDR3 protein. The table shows some 54,000 distinct CDR3 sequences, with roughly 7.4% occurring only once. Per germline, CDR1 SGHRS and CDR2 YFSETQ. V lost 3 bases and J lost 6; bases outside the gene matches: 4. This CDR3 has 14 residues. Many counts were recorded for this clonotype. The antigen is undetermined. V and J are TRBV5-1 and TRBJ2-3; 10 nucleotides match TRBD2. The receptor was derived from a female donor with early-stage non-small cell lung cancer. The sequencing here drew on PBMCs, taken at follow-up. The CDR3 nucleotides are TGCGCCAGCAGCTCTAGCGGGGGACACGATACGCAGTATTTT. This gives the protein CASSSSGGHDTQYF.